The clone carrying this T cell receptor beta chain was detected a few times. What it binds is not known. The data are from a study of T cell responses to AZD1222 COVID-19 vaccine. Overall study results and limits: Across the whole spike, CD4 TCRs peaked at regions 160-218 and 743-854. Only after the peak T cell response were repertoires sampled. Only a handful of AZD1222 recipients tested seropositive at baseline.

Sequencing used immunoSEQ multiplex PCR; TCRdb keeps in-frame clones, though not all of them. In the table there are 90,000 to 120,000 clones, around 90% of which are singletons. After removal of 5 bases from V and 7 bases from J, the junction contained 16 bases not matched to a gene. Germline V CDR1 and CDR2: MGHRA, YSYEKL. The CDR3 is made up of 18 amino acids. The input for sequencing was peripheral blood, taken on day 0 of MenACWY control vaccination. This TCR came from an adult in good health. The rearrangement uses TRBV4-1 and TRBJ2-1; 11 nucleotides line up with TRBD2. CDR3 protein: CASSIRTGGLAGYNEQFF. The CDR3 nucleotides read TGCGCCAGCAGCATTCGGACAGGTGGACTAGCGGGCTATAATGAGCAGTTCTTC.